The rows below give T cell receptor beta chains drawn from one sample of a study of blood T cells in healthy people across ages. TCRdb re-called the 5' RACE reads through MiXCR, storing one row per CDR3 protein. The data show 380,000 or so distinct CDR3 sequences, approximately 52% seen once. Sequenced material: blood. All receptors come from a man aged 55 to 70 in good health. The conserved cysteine and the conserved F or W are not part of the CDR3 here. Rows give clone size only sometimes, using once, few, many, or a class for an expanded clone.

>NA|TRBV25-1|TRBJ2-7
ASSEIRSFSYEQY
>NA|TRBV7-9|TRBJ1-1
ASSLIKNTEAF
>many|TRBV18|TRBJ2-1
ASILAGLNEQF
>NA|TRBV5-1|TRBJ1-1
TSTTTGMNTEAF
>NA|TRBV18|TRBJ2-7
ASSRTGTGGNEQY
>NA|TRBV7-2|TRBJ2-3
ASSLVQGLAETDTQY
>NA|TRBV30|TRBJ2-7
AWGNYEQY
>many|TRBV7-3|TRBJ2-3
ASSKERGTQY
>NA|TRBV14|TRBJ2-3
ASSHPGAGDTQY
>few|TRBV7-2|TRBJ2-3
ASSLSITNPTQGTQY
>few|TRBV12-3/TRBV12-4|TRBJ1-2
ASSLEGVGYGYT
>NA|TRBV5-1|TRBJ2-1
ASSPRTSVYNEQF
>few|TRBV9|TRBJ1-1
ASGQVNTEAF
>NA|TRBV6-5|TRBJ2-3
ASTPGQGFTDTQY
>NA|TRBV6-6|TRBJ1-5
ASSYRQDHQPQH
>NA|TRBV20-1|TRBJ1-1
SARQGQSTEAF
>NA|TRBV7-9|TRBJ2-3
ASSLVGRERTDTQY
>once|TRBV24-1|TRBJ2-1
ATSDVTGANEQF
>many|TRBV3-1|TRBJ1-5
ASSLGRQNQPQH
>few|TRBV5-1|TRBJ2-1
ASSLAGTGENGEQF
>few|TRBV29-1|TRBJ2-3
SVDSGVARADTQY
>NA|TRBV4-1|TRBJ1-2
ASSQGDRGWYGYT
>NA|TRBV20-1|TRBJ2-1
SARHTDEQF
>NA|TRBV7-9|TRBJ2-3
ASSLDYGTGPQY
>once|TRBV3-1|TRBJ2-1
ASSQLRRKQF
>few|TRBV7-2|TRBJ2-7
ASSLEQGAAYEQY
>NA|TRBV6-1|TRBJ1-5
ASSERQGRRPQH
>NA|TRBV11-2|TRBJ1-1
ASSPRTVMNTEAF
>NA|TRBV5-1|TRBJ2-1
ASREGQGACNEQF
>few|TRBV4-3|TRBJ1-2
ASSQDLSVRLYGYT
>NA|TRBV5-1|TRBJ2-7
ASSFTSVTPYEQY
>once|TRBV29-1|TRBJ2-3
SVDRFTDTQY
>many|TRBV28|TRBJ2-5
AVRGYQETQY
>NA|TRBV7-3|TRBJ1-2
ASSSTGGVALYGYT
>NA|TRBV20-1|TRBJ2-7
STKSGDSGGSYEQY
>NA|TRBV5-1|TRBJ2-7
ASSYGTPLSYEQY
>few|TRBV7-8|TRBJ2-1
ASSGTGPISYNEQF
>NA|TRBV5-8|TRBJ2-4
ASSLIQAGAKNIQY
>NA|TRBV5-8|TRBJ1-2
ASSSGQGSFIKYGYT
>NA|TRBV20-1|TRBJ1-2
SAREAETGGIGYGYT
>NA|TRBV20-1|TRBJ2-1
SARDWTSGSKSRETQF
>many|TRBV29-1|TRBJ2-4
SVEVGGRARGGRNIQY
>NA|TRBV12-5|TRBJ2-3
ASGRDVLGADTQY
>NA|TRBV9|TRBJ2-3
ASSPPGLGPDTQY
>few|TRBV2|TRBJ1-4
ASRSGEGNEKLF
>NA|TRBV7-6|TRBJ2-7
ASSSERGVINEQY
>NA|TRBV11-1|TRBJ2-1
ASSFPDRLAGGNEQF
>NA|TRBV28|TRBJ2-7
ASRPASGIAYEQY
>NA|TRBV28|TRBJ1-6
ASSPLEGAYGPLH
>NA|TRBV28|TRBJ2-3
ASSSPAVTDTQY
>NA|TRBV12-3/TRBV12-4|TRBJ2-3
ASSRPSGLTDTQY
>once|TRBV20-1|TRBJ2-5
SARDPGTGPQETQY
>NA|TRBV11-2|TRBJ2-5
ASSGVTDSLGRNEQY
>few|TRBV29-1|TRBJ2-5
SAPGGTQETQY
>NA|TRBV30|TRBJ1-1
AWSVGNEAF
>many|TRBV7-2|TRBJ1-2
ASNDTPNGYT